The clone carrying this T cell receptor beta chain was detected a few times. This CDR3 has 16 amino acids. The germline V gene has CDR1 MNHNS and CDR2 SASEGT. The V end lost 4 bases, the J end lost 1 base, and 16 bases lay between the germline ends. The sample originates from a study of blood T cell repertoires in COVID-19. Turning to the study itself: Collection of acute and convalescent COVID-19 samples took place in the United States, Italy and Spain. From T cells, B-cell-depleted T cells, or PBMCs came the material, which was cDNA or gDNA.

Original processing methods: Nucleated cell counts were estimated from reference gene primer amplification. Sequencing used immunoSEQ multiplex PCR; TCRdb keeps in-frame clones, though not all of them. D and trimming were read from the DNA, whereas the V and J calls and clone size are those reported in that table. This table holds more than 95,000 clones, 79% found once. Material: peripheral blood. The clonotype comes from a man aged 40-50 years with active or convalescent COVID-19. The chain combines TRBV6-1 with TRBJ2-5, with D perhaps matching TRBD2 (5 bases). CDR3 DNA sequence: TGTGCCAGCAGTGTACTTCGGGGAGCCTCCCAAGAGACCCAGTACTTC. Translating gives CASSVLRGASQETQYF.